This TCR beta chain was sequenced in a study of beta chain features in type 1 diabetes. General study findings and limits: In every one of the four CD4+ subsets, TCRB CDR3s were moderately but significantly shorter in Type 1 diabetes patients. Since sequencing was performed on cDNA, cells with high TCR expression could be over-represented.

Remarks on this clone: Its target is not known.

What was sequenced were expressed TCRB transcripts, since all of the isolated RNA had been reverse transcribed. This table comes from immunoSEQ multiplex PCR, and its TCRdb copy is limited to in-frame clones, with some not included. The sample has 250,000 to 300,000 clones; about 8.5% are singletons. Germline V gives CDR1 SGHNT, CDR2 YENEEA. Trimming removed 1 base from V and 9 bases from J, with 17 bases in between. This CDR3 contains 15 residues. This TCR derives from a woman aged 18 to 35 in good health. Sequencing used central memory CD4+ T cells from blood. The rearrangement links TRBV11-3 to TRBJ2-3, with D possibly TRBD1 on 6 matching bases. In DNA form, the CDR3 reads TGTGCCAGCAGCTTAGTAGTTCCGCACAGGGAAACGCAGTATTTT. Protein product: CASSLVVPHRETQYF.